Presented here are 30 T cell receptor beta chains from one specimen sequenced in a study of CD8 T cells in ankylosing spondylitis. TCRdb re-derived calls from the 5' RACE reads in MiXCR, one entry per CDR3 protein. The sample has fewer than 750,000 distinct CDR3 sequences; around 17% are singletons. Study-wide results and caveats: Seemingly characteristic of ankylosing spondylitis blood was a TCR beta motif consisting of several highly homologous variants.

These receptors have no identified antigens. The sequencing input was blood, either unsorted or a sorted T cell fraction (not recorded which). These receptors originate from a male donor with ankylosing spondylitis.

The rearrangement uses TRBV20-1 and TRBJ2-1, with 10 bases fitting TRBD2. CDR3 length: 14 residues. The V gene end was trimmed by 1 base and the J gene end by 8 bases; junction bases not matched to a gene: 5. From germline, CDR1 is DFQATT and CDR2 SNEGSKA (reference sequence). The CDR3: CSARVSGRFDEQFF. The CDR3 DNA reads TGCAGTGCTAGAGTTAGCGGGAGGTTCGATGAGCAGTTCTTC.

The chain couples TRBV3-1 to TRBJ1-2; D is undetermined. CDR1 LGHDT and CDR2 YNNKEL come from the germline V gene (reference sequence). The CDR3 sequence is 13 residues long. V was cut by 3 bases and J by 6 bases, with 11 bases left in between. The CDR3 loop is CASSQALVDGYTF. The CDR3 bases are TGTGCCAGCAGCCAGGCACTTGTAGATGGCTACACCTTC.

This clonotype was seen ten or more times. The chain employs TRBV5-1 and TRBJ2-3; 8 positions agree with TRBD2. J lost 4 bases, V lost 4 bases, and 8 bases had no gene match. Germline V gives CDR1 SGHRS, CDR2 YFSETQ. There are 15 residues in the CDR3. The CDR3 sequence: CASSQRTSPADTQYF. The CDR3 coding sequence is TGCGCCAGCAGCCAACGGACTAGCCCAGCAGATACGCAGTATTTT.

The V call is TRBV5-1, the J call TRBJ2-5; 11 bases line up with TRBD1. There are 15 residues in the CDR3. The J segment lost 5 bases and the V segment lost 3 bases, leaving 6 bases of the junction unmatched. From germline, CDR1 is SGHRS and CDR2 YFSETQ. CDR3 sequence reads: CASSWRTGGQETQYF. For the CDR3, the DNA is TGCGCCAGCAGCTGGAGGACAGGGGGCCAGGAGACCCAGTACTTC.

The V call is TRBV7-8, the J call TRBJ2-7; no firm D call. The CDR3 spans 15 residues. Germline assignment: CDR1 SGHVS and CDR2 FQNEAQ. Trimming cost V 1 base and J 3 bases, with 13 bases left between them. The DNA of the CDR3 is TGTGCCAGCAGCTTAGTGATAAGGGCCAACTACGAGCAGTACTTC. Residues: CASSLVIRANYEQYF.

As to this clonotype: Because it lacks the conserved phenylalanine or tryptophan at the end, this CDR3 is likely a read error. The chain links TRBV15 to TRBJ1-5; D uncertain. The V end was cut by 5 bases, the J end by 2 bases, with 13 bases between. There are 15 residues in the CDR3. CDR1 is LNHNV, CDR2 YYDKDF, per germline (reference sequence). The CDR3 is CATSFSSEGNQPQHL. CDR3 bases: TGTGCCACCAGCTTCTCCTCCGAGGGCAATCAGCCCCAGCATCTT.

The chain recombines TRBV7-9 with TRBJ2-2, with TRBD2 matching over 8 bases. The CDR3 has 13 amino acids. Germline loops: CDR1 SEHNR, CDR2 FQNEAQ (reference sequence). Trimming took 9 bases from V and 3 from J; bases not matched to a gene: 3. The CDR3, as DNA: TGTGCCAGGGGAGCGGGGGACACCGGGGAGCTGTTTTTT. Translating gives CARGAGDTGELFF.

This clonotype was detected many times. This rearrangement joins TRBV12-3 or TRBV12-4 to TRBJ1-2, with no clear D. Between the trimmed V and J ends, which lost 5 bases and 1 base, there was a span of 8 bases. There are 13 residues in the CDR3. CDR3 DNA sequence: TGTGCCAGCAGTCCCACAGTTAACTATGGCTACACCTTC. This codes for CASSPTVNYGYTF.

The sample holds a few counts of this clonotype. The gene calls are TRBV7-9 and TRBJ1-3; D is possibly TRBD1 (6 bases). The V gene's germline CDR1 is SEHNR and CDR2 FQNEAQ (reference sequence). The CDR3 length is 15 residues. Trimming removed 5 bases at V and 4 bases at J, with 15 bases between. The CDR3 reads CASSNAGVRGNTIYF. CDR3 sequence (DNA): TGTGCCAGCAGCAACGCAGGGGTTCGCGGAAACACCATATATTTT.

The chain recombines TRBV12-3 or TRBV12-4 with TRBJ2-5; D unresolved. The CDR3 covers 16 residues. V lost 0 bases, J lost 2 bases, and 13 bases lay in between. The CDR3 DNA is TGTGCCAGCAGTTTAGCGCTAATGGGTTTACAAGAGACCCAGTACTTC. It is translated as CASSLALMGLQETQYF.

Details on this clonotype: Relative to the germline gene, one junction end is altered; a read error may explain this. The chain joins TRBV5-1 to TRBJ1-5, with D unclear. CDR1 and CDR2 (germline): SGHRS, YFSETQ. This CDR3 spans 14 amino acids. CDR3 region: CARSLEGGNQPQHF. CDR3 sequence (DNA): TGCGCCAGAAGCTTGGAGGGAGGCAATCAGCCCCAGCATTTT.

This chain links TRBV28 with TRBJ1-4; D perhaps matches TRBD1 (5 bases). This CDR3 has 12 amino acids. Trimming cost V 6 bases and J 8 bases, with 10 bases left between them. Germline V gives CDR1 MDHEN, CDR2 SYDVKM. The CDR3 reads CASRGVGEKLFF. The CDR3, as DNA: TGTGCCAGCAGGGGGGTTGGAGAAAAACTGTTTTTT.

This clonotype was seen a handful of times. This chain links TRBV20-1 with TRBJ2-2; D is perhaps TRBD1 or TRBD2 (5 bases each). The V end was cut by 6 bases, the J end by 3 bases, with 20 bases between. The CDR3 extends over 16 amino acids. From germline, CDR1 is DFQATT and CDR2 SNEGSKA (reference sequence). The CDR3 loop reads CSAPLREGRYTGELFF. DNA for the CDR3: TGCAGTGCCCCACTAAGAGAGGGGCGCTACACCGGGGAGCTGTTTTTT.

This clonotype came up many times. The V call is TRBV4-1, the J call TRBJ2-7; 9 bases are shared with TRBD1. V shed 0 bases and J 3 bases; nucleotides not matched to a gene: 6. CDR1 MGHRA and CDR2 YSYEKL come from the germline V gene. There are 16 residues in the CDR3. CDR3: CASSQDLRTGVYEQYF. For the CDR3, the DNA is TGCGCCAGCAGCCAAGATCTTAGGACAGGGGTCTACGAGCAGTACTTC.

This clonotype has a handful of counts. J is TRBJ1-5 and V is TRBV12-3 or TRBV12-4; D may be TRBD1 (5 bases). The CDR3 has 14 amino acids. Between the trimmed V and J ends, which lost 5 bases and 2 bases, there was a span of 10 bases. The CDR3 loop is CASSIGDGNQPQHF. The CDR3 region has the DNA TGTGCCAGCAGTATAGGGGACGGCAATCAGCCCCAGCATTTT.

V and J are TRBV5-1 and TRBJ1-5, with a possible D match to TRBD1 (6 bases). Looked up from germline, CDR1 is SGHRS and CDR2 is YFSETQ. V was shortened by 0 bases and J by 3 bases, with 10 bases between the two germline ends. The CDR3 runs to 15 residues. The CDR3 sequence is CASSLEGVTNQPQHF. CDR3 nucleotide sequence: TGCGCCAGCAGCTTGGAGGGGGTTACCAATCAGCCCCAGCATTTT.

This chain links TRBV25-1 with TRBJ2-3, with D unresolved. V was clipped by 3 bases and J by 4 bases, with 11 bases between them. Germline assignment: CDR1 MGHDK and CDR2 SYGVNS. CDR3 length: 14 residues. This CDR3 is CASSDPRVPDTQYF. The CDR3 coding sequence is TGTGCCAGCAGTGATCCTAGGGTCCCAGATACGCAGTATTTT.

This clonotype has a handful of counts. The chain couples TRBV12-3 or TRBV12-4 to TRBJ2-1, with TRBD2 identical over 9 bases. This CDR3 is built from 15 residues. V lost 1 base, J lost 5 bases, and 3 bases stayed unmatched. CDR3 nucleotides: TGTGCCAGCAGTTTAGAAGCGGGGGGAAACAATGAGCAGTTCTTC. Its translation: CASSLEAGGNNEQFF.

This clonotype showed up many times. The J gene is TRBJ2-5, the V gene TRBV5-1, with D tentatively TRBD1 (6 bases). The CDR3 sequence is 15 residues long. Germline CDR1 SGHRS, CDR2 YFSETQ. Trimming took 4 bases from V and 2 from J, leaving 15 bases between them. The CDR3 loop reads CASSPATGWQETQYF. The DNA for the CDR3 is TGCGCCAGCAGCCCAGCGACAGGCTGGCAAGAGACCCAGTACTTC. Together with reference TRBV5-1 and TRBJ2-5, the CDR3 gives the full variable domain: KAGVTQTPRYLIKTRGQQVTLSCSPISGHRSVSWYQQTPGQGLQFLFEYFSETQRNKGNFPGRFSGRQFSNSRSEMNVSTLELGDSALYLCASSPATGWQETQYFGPGTRLLVL.

The CDR3 sequence: CAESRAEGSYNEQFF. In DNA, the CDR3 is TGTGCCGAATCAAGGGCGGAGGGGTCCTACAATGAGCAGTTCTTC. The chain employs TRBV28 and TRBJ2-1; D may be TRBD2 (6 bases). Trimming pared 11 bases from V and 1 base from J, leaving 18 bases between. This CDR3 is built from 15 residues. Germline CDR1 MDHEN, CDR2 SYDVKM.

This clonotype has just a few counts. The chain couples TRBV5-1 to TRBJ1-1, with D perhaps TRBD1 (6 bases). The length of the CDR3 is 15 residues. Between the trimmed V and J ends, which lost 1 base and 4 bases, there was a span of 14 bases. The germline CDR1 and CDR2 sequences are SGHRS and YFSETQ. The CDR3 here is CASSLSGAGITEAFF. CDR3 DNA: TGCGCCAGCAGCTTGTCAGGGGCCGGGATCACTGAAGCTTTCTTT. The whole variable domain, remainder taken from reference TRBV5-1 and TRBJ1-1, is KAGVTQTPRYLIKTRGQQVTLSCSPISGHRSVSWYQQTPGQGLQFLFEYFSETQRNKGNFPGRFSGRQFSNSRSEMNVSTLELGDSALYLCASSLSGAGITEAFFGQGTRLTVV.

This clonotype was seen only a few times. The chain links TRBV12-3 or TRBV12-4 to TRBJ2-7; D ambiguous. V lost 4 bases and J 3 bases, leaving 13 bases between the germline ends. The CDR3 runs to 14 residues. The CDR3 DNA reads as TGTGCCAGCAGTTCCCCTTCCGACCGCTACGAGCAGTACTTC. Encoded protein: CASSSPSDRYEQYF.

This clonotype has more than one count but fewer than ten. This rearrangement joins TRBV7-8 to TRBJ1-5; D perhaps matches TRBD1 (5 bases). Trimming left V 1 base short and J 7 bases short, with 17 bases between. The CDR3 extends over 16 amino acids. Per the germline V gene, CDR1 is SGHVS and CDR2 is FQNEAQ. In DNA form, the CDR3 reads TGTGCCAGCAGCTTAGAGGCCAGAGGGGTACGACAGCCCCAGCATTTT. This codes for CASSLEARGVRQPQHF.

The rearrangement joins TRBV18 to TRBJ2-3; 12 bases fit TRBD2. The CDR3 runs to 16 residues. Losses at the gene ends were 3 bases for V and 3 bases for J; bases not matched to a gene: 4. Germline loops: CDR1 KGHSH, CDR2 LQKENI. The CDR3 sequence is CASSPKTSGRTDTQYF. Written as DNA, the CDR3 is TGTGCCAGCTCACCCAAGACTAGCGGGAGAACAGATACGCAGTATTTT. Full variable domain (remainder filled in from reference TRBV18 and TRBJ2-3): NAGVMQNPRHLVRRRGQEARLRCSPMKGHSHVYWYRQLPEEGLKFMVYLQKENIIDESGMPKERFSAEFPKEGPSILRIQQVVRGDSAAYFCASSPKTSGRTDTQYFGPGTRLTVL.

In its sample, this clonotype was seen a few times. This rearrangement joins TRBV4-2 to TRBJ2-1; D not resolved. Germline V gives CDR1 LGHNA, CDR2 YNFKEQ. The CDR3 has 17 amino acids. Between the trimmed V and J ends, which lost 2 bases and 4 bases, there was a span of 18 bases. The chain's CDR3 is CASSQQLLGYPYNEQFF. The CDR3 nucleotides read TGTGCCAGCAGCCAACAACTTCTAGGGTACCCATACAATGAGCAGTTCTTC.

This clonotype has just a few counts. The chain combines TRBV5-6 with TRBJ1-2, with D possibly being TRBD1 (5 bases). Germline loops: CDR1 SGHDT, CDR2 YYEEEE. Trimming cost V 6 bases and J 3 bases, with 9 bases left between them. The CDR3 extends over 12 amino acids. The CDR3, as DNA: TGTGCCAGCAAGGCGGGGGACTATGGCTACACCTTC. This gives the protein CASKAGDYGYTF.

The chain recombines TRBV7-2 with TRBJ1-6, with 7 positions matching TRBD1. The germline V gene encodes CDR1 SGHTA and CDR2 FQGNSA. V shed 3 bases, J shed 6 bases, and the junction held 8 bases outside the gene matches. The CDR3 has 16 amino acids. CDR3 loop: CASSFVVGQLNSPLHF. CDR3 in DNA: TGTGCCAGCAGCTTTGTGGTGGGACAGCTTAATTCACCCCTCCACTTT.

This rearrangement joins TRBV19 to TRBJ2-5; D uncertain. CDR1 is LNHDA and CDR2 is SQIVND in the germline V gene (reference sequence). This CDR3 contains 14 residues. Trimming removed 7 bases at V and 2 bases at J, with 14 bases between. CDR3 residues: CASTDSQKQETQYF. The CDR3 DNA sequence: TGTGCCAGTACTGACTCTCAAAAGCAAGAGACCCAGTACTTC.

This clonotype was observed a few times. The chain's CDR3 is CASSGAGPAYNEQFF. CDR3 sequence (DNA): TGTGCCAGCTCAGGAGCAGGACCAGCCTACAATGAGCAGTTCTTC. The V and J genes are TRBV11-2 and TRBJ2-1; no clear D gene. V gave up 8 bases and J gave up 2 bases, with 16 bases separating them. CDR1 and CDR2 from the germline V gene are SGHAT and FQNNGV. CDR3 size: 15 residues.

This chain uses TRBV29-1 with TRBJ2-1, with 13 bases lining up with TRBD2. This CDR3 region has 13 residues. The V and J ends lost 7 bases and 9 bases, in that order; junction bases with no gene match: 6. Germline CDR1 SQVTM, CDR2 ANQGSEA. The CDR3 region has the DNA TGCAGCGCCGGGACTAGCGGGACAACTGAGCAGTTCTTC. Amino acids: CSAGTSGTTEQFF.